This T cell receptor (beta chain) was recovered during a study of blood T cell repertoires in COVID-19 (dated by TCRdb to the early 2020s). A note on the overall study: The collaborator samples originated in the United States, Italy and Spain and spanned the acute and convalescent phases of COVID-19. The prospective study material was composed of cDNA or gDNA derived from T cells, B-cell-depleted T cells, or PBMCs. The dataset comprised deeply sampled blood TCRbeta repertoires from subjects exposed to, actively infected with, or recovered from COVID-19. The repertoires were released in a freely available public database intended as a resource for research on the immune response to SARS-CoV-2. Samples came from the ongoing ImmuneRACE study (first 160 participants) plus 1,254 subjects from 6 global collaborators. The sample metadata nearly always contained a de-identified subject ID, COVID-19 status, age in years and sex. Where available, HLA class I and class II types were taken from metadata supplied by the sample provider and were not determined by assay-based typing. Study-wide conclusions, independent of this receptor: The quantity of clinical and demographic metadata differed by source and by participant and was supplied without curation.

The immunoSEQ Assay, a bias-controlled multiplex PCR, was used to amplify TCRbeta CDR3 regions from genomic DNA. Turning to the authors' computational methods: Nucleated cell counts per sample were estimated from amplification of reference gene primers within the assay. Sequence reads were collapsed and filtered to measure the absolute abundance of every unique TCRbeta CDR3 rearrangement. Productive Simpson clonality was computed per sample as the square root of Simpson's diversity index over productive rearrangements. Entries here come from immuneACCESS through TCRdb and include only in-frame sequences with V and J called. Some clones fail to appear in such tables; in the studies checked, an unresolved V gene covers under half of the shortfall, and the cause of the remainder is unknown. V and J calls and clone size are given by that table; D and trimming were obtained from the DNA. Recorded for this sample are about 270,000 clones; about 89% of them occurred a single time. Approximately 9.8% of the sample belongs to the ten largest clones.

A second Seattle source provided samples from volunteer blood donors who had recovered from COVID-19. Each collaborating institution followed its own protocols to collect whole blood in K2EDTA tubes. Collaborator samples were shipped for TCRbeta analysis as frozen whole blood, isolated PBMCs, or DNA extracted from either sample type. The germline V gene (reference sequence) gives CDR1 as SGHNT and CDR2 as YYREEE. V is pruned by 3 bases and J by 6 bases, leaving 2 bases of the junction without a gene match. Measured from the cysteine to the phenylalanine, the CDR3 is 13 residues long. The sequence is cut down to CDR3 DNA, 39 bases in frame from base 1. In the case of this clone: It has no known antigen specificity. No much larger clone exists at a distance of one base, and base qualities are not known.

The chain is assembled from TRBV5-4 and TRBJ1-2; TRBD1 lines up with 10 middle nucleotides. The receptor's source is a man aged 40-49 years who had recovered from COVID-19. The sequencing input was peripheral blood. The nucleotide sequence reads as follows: TGTGCCAGCAGCTCCGGACAGGGGGATGGCTACACCTTC. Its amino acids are CASSSGQGDGYTF.